The TCR beta chain described here comes from a study of T cells in localized non-small cell lung cancer. With regard to this clone: Its matching antigen is unknown.

Clones were read by immunoSEQ multiplex PCR, and TCRdb kept only the in-frame ones, dropping some. The sample lists about 26,000 clones, 81% seen once, with 9.5% to 10% in the top ten. Study-wide results and caveats: The study detected a median around 61 of the top 100 tumor clones in adjacent lung. As only one tumor region underwent sequencing, heterogeneity remains possible. In uninvolved adjacent lung, T cell clonality reached its highest value, exceeding tumor.

Trimming took 8 bases from V and 4 from J, leaving 14 bases between them. Germline V gene sequence: CDR1 LNHDA, CDR2 SQIVND (reference sequence). The CDR3 contains 13 residues. This receptor was taken from a man aged 40 to 69 with stage III squamous cell lung carcinoma. The source material was peripheral blood, sampled before any cancer treatment. This chain links TRBV19 with TRBJ1-1; weak D call: TRBD1 (5 bases). The CDR3 sequence: CASLGGWITEAFF. CDR3 DNA sequence: TGTGCCAGTCTGGGGGGGTGGATCACTGAAGCTTTCTTT.